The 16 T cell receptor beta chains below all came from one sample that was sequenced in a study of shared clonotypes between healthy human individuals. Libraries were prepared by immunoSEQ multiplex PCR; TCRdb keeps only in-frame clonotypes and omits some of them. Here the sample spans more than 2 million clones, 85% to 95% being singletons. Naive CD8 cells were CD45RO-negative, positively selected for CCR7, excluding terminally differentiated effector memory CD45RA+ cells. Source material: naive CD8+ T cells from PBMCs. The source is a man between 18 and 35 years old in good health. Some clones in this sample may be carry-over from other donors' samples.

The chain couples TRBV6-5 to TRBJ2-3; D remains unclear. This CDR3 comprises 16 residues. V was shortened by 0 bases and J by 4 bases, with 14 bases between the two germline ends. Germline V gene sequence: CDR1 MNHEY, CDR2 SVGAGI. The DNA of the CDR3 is TGTGCCAGCAGTTACTCGAATGAGGATCTGGCAGATACGCAGTATTTT. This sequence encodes CASSYSNEDLADTQYF.

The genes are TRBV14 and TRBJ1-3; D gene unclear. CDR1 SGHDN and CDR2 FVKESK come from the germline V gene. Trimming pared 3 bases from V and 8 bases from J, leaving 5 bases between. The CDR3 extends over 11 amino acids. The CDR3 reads CASSQGYTIYF. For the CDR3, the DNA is TGTGCCAGCAGCCAGGGCTACACCATATATTTT.

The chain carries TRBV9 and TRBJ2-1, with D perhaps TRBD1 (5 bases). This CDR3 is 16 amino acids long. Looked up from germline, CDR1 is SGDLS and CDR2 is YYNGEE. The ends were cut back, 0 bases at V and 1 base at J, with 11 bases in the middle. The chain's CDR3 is CASSVEGYRSYNEQFF. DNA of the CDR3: TGTGCCAGCAGCGTAGAAGGCTACAGGTCCTACAATGAGCAGTTCTTC.

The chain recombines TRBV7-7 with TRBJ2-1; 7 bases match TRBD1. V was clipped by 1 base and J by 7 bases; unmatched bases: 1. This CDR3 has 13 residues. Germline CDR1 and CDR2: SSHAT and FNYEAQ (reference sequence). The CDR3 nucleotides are TGTGCCAGCAGCTTAGACAGGGGAAATGAGCAGTTCTTC. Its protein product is CASSLDRGNEQFF.

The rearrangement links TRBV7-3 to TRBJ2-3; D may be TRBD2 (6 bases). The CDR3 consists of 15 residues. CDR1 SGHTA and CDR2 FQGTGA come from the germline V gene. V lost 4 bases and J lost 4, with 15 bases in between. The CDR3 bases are TGTGCCAGCAGCTCAGCCGGGCGGGGTGCAGATACGCAGTATTTT. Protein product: CASSSAGRGADTQYF.

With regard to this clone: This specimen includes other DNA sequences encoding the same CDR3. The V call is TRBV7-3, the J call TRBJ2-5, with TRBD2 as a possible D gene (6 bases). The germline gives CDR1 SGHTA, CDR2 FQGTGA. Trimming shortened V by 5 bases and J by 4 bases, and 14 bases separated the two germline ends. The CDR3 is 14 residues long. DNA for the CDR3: TGTGCCAGCAGCGCGACCGGGGGTGGAGAGACCCAGTACTTC. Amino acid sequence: CASSATGGGETQYF. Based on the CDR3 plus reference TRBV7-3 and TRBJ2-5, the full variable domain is GAGVSQTPSNKVTEKGKYVELRCDPISGHTALYWYRQSLGQGPEFLIYFQGTGAADDSGLPNDRFFAVRPEGSVSTLKIQRTERGDSAVYLCASSATGGGETQYFGPGTRLLVL.

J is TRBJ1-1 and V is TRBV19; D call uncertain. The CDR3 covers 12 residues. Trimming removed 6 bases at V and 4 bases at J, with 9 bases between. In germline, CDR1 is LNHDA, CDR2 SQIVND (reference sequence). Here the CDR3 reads CASRYGPTEAFF. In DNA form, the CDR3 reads TGTGCCAGTAGATACGGGCCCACTGAAGCTTTCTTT.

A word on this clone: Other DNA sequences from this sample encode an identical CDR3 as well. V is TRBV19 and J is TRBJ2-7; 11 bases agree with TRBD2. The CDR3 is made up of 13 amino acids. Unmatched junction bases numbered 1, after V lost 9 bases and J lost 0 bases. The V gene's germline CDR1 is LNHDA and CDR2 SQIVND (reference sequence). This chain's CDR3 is CASTSGGSYEQYF. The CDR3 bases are TGTGCCAGCACTAGCGGGGGCTCCTACGAGCAGTACTTC.

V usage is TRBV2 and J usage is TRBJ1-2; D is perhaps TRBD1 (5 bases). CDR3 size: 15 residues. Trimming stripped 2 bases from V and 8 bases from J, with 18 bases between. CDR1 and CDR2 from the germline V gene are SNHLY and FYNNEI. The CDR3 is CASSESRRGPDGYTF. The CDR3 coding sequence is TGTGCCAGCAGTGAATCTAGGAGGGGCCCTGACGGCTACACCTTC.

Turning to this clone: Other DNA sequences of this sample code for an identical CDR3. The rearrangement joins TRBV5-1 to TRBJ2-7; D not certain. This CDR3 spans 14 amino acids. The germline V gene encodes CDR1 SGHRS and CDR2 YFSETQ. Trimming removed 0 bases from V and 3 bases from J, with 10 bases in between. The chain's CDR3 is CASSLAGSVYEQYF. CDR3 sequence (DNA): TGCGCCAGCAGCTTGGCTGGCAGCGTCTACGAGCAGTACTTC.

CDR3 nucleotide sequence: TGTGCCAGTAGTTTCGGGTTATATGGCTACACCTTC. Translation: CASSFGLYGYTF. J is TRBJ1-2 and V is TRBV19; D remains ambiguous. Trimming took 5 bases from V and 5 from J, leaving 9 bases between them. The CDR3 runs to 12 residues. CDR1 is LNHDA and CDR2 is SQIVND in the germline V gene (reference sequence).

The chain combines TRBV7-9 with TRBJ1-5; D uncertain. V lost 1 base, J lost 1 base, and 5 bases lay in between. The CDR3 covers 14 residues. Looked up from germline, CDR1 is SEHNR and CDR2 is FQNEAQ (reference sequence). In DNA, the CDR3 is TGTGCCAGCAGCTTAGACCGGAGCAATCAGCCCCAGCATTTT. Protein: CASSLDRSNQPQHF.

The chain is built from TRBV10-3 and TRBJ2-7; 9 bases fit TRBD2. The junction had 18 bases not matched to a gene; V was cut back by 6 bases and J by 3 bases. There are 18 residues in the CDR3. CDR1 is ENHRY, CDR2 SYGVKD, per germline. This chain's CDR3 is CAIRKTPGSSGANYEQYF. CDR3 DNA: TGTGCCATCAGGAAGACCCCCGGCTCTAGCGGGGCTAACTACGAGCAGTACTTC.

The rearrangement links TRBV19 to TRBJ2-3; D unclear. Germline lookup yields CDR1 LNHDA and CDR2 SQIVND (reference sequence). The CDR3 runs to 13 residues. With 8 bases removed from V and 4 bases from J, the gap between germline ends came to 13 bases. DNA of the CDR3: TGTGCCAGTCGTCTAGGCCGGGCAGATACGCAGTATTTT. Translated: CASRLGRADTQYF.

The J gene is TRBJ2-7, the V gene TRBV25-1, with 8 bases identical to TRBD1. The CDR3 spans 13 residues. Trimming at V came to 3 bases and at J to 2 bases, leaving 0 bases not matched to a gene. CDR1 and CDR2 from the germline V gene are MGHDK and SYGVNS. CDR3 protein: CASSETGAYEQYF. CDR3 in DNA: TGTGCCAGCAGTGAGACAGGGGCCTACGAGCAGTACTTC.

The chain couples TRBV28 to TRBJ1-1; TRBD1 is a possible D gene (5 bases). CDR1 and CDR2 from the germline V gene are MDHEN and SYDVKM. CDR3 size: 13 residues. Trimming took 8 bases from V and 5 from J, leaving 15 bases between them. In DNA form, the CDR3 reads TGTGCCAGCCGATACGCCGCAGGGACTGAAGCTTTCTTT. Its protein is CASRYAAGTEAFF. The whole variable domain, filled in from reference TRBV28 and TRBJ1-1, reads DVKVTQSSRYLVKRTGEKVFLECVQDMDHENMFWYRQDPGLGLRLIYFSYDVKMKEKGDIPEGYSVSREKKERFSLILESASTNQTSMYLCASRYAAGTEAFFGQGTRLTVV.